This T cell receptor beta chain stems from a study of blood T cell repertoires in COVID-19. Method: immunoSEQ multiplex PCR; TCRdb's copy keeps in-frame clones and lacks some. The sample records fewer than 150,000 clones, almost 80% being singletons. The count of this clone is one. The source material was peripheral blood. The receptor comes from a man in his 60s who had recovered from COVID-19.

The CDR3 region has the DNA TGCGCCAGCAGCTTGGCCCTAGCGGGGAGCACCGGGGAGCTGTTTTTT. Its protein is CASSLALAGSTGELFF. V is TRBV5-1 and J is TRBJ2-2; 9 positions match TRBD2. CDR1 and CDR2 (germline): SGHRS, YFSETQ. Trimming cost V 0 bases and J 4 bases; bases outside gene matches: 4. The CDR3 totals 16 residues.